The source of this T cell receptor (beta chain) is a study of blood T cell repertoires in COVID-19. Study-wide background: From the United States, Italy and Spain came samples of acute and convalescent COVID-19. T cells, B-cell-depleted T cells, or PBMCs supplied cDNA or gDNA.

As handled by the study authors: Amplification of reference gene primers was used by the study to estimate nucleated cell counts. Sequencing was performed with immunoSEQ multiplex PCR; in TCRdb, only in-frame clones are kept and a portion is missing. Clone size and V and J calls were adopted from that table, with D and trimming inferred from the DNA. The data hold fewer than 300,000 clones, with 85% to 90% observed a single time. Germline V gives CDR1 PRHDT, CDR2 FYEKMQ (reference sequence). The CDR3 is made up of 13 amino acids. Trimming took 5 bases from V and 12 from J, leaving 20 bases between them.

The chain couples TRBV13 to TRBJ2-7; maybe TRBD2 (6 bases). This receptor was identified in a human donor in a cohort sampled during active COVID-19. Sequencing was performed on peripheral blood. The CDR3 is CASSLRPSGGVYF. CDR3 nucleotides: TGTGCCAGCAGCCTACGGCCCTCTGGAGGGGTGTACTTC.